Listed below are T cell receptor beta chains from one sample, sequenced in a study of radiation and T cells in renal cell carcinoma. Libraries were prepared by immunoSEQ multiplex PCR; TCRdb keeps only in-frame clonotypes and omits some of them. In the table there are tens of thousands of clones, about 79% of which are singletons. This sample comprised blood, obtained from a patient whose treatment included radiotherapy and nephrectomy. The source of these receptors is a man in his sixties with renal cell carcinoma. Each CDR3 is given with its conserved first and last residue. The D gene is left open where the match is weak. The listing skips clone size in some rows; elsewhere it reads once, few, many or a size class.

J,D,size,V,CDR3,DNA
TRBJ1-1,-,-,TRBV19,CASSQERGTEAFF,TGTGCCAGTAGTCAGGAACGAGGGACTGAAGCTTTCTTT
TRBJ1-2,TRBD1,-,TRBV9,CASSVGTAYGYTF,TGTGCCAGCAGCGTGGGGACAGCATATGGCTACACCTTC
TRBJ1-5,-,-,TRBV21-1,CASSDRGRGGPYSNQPQHF,TGTGCCAGCAGCGATCGAGGCAGGGGAGGCCCTTATAGCAATCAGCCCCAGCATTTT
TRBJ2-1,-,-,TRBV4-2,CASSQDRGGPGNEQFF,TGTGCCAGCAGCCAAGATAGAGGAGGGCCGGGGAATGAGCAGTTCTTC
TRBJ1-1,-,-,TRBV19,CAIGSSAEAFF,TGTGCCATTGGGTCGTCAGCTGAAGCTTTCTTT
TRBJ1-2,TRBD1,-,TRBV7-3,CASSLVGGGAFGYTF,TGTGCCAGCAGCTTAGTTGGAGGGGGCGCCTTTGGCTACACCTTC
TRBJ1-2,-,-,TRBV6-5,CASSYSRGALNYGYTF,TGTGCCAGCAGTTACTCGCGGGGGGCCCTTAACTATGGCTACACCTTC
TRBJ2-7,TRBD1,-,TRBV18,CASSLTGSQYEQYF,TGTGCCAGCTCCTTGACAGGGTCCCAGTACGAGCAGTACTTC
TRBJ1-1,-,few,TRBV7-2,CASALRVNTEAFF,TGTGCCAGTGCATTAAGGGTGAACACTGAAGCTTTCTTT
TRBJ2-1,-,-,TRBV19,CASSTNLGIGGSEQFF,TGTGCCAGTAGTACAAACCTGGGGATTGGGGGTAGTGAGCAGTTCTTC
TRBJ2-1,-,-,TRBV4-1,CASSQVDRNEQFF,TGCGCCAGCAGCCAAGTGGACAGAAATGAGCAGTTCTTC
TRBJ2-3,-,-,TRBV11-3,CASSLGGAPTQYF,TGTGCCAGCAGCTTAGGTGGGGCCCCGACGCAGTATTTT
TRBJ2-1,-,-,TRBV2,CAAGSPPGENEQFF,TGTGCCGCAGGGAGCCCCCCTGGGGAGAATGAGCAGTTCTTC
TRBJ2-7,TRBD2,-,TRBV29-1,CSVGAGDDYEQYF,TGCAGCGTTGGCGCGGGGGACGACTACGAGCAGTACTTC
TRBJ1-5,-,-,TRBV28,CASSSPWALNQPQHF,TGTGCCAGCAGTTCCCCCTGGGCACTCAATCAGCCCCAGCATTTT
TRBJ2-1,TRBD2,-,TRBV7-9,CASTAGLAVYNEQFF,TGTGCCAGCACCGCGGGACTAGCGGTTTACAATGAGCAGTTCTTC
TRBJ2-3,-,-,TRBV9,CASSSFLQASSTDTQYF,TGTGCCAGCAGCTCATTCCTACAGGCGTCTAGCACAGATACGCAGTATTTT
TRBJ2-7,-,-,TRBV5-1,CASSPDSNGGGEQYF,TGCGCCAGCAGCCCAGACTCCAACGGTGGCGGCGAGCAGTACTTC
TRBJ1-5,-,-,TRBV6-6,CASSYGAGENQPQHF,TGTGCCAGCAGTTACGGGGCAGGGGAGAATCAGCCCCAGCATTTT
TRBJ2-7,TRBD1,-,TRBV7-3,CASSLTGQGRSSYEQYF,TGTGCCAGCAGCTTAACGGGACAGGGACGAAGCTCCTACGAGCAGTACTTC
TRBJ2-3,-,-,TRBV19,CASSMVHLGTDTQYF,TGTGCCAGTAGTATGGTTCACTTGGGCACAGATACGCAGTATTTT
TRBJ2-7,-,-,TRBV4-1,CASSYRQGGFYEQYF,TGCGCCAGCAGTTACCGGCAGGGAGGTTTCTACGAGCAGTACTTC
TRBJ2-7,-,-,TRBV5-4,CASSWDPSEQYF,TGTGCCAGCAGCTGGGACCCTTCCGAGCAGTACTTC
TRBJ1-2,-,-,TRBV10-3,CAISESVGGGYTF,TGTGCCATCAGTGAATCGGTCGGGGGTGGCTACACCTTC
TRBJ1-1,-,-,TRBV7-6,CASSLASGGAWAEAFF,TGTGCCAGCAGCTTAGCCTCGGGGGGGGCGTGGGCTGAAGCTTTCTTT
TRBJ1-4,-,-,TRBV6-5,CASSYPGARGREKLFF,TGTGCCAGCAGTTATCCGGGGGCCCGTGGGCGTGAAAAACTGTTTTTT
TRBJ1-2,-,-,TRBV7-9,CASKYPGRDYGYTF,TGTGCCAGCAAATACCCGGGGCGTGACTATGGCTACACCTTC
TRBJ2-3,TRBD1,-,TRBV19,CASRDRELTDTQYF,TGTGCCAGTCGGGACAGAGAGCTTACAGATACGCAGTATTTT
TRBJ2-7,-,few,TRBV6-1,CASSAPRDTYEQYF,TGTGCCAGCAGTGCTCCCCGGGACACCTACGAGCAGTACTTC
TRBJ1-5,-,few,TRBV30,CAWSGQINQPQHF,TGTGCCTGGAGTGGCCAAATCAATCAGCCCCAGCATTTT
TRBJ2-3,-,once,TRBV4-3,CASSQGRDGSMDTQYF,TGCGCCAGCAGCCAAGGACGGGACGGGAGTATGGATACGCAGTATTTT
TRBJ2-3,-,-,TRBV21-1,CASSKGGTGRHTQYF,TGTGCCAGCAGCAAAGGAGGGACAGGGAGACATACGCAGTATTTT
TRBJ1-1,-,many,TRBV4-1,CASRGVLLNTEAFF,TGCGCCAGCAGAGGGGTCCTGCTGAACACTGAAGCTTTCTTT